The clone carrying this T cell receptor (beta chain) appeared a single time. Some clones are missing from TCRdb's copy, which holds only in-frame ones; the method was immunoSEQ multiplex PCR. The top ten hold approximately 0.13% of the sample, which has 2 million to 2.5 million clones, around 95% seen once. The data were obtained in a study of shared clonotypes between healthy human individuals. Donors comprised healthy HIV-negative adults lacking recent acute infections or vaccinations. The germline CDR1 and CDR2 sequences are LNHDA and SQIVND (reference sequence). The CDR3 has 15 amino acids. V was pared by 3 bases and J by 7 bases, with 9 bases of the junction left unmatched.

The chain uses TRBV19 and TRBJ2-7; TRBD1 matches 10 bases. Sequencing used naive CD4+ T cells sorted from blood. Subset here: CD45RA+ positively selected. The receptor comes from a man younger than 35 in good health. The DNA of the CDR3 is TGTGCCAGTAGTATTGAGGGACAGGGGTTCGGTGAGCAGTACTTC. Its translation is CASSIEGQGFGEQYF. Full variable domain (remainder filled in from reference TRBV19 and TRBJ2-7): DGGITQSPKYLFRKEGQNVTLSCEQNLNHDAMYWYRQDPGQGLRLIYYSQIVNDFQKGDIAEGYSVSREKKESFPLTVTSAQKNPTAFYLCASSIEGQGFGEQYFGPGTRLTVT.